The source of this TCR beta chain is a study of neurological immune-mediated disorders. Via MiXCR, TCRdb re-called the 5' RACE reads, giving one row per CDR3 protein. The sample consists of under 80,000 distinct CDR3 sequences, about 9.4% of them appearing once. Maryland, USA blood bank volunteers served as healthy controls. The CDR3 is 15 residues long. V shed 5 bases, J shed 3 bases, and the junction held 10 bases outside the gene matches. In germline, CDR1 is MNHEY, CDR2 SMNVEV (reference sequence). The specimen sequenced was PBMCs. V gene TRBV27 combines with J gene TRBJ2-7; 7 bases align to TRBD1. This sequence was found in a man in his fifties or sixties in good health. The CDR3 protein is CASSISQGVGYEQYF. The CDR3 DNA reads TGTGCCAGCAGTATAAGCCAGGGGGTGGGCTACGAGCAGTACTTC.